Shown below are 2 T cell receptor beta chains from a single sample sequenced in a study of T cell responses to AZD1222 COVID-19 vaccine. Clones were read by immunoSEQ multiplex PCR, and TCRdb kept only the in-frame ones, dropping some. The table has over 130,000 clones, approximately 94% seen once. The sequencing used peripheral blood, collected on day 0 of AZD1222 vaccination. The receptors come from an adult in good health.

The V and J genes are TRBV7-2 and TRBJ1-6, with a tentative D call TRBD1 (6 bases). CDR3 size: 14 residues. V was shortened by 7 bases and J by 10 bases, with 17 bases between the two germline ends. Per germline, CDR1 SGHTA and CDR2 FQGNSA. As DNA, the CDR3 is TGTGCCAGCACCTCGGGGCAGGGGAGATCACCCCTCCACTTT. Amino acid sequence: CASTSGQGRSPLHF.

The chain employs TRBV12-3 or TRBV12-4 and TRBJ2-7; possibly TRBD1 or TRBD2 for D (5 bases each). The CDR3 extends over 12 amino acids. The germline V and J ends were trimmed by 6 bases and 2 bases, with 8 bases remaining between them. CDR3 DNA: TGTGCCAGCAGAGGGACCGCCTACGAGCAGTACTTC. Its translation: CASRGTAYEQYF.